The sequence of this TCR beta chain was determined in a study of blood T cell repertoires in COVID-19. Study-level background: T cells, B-cell-depleted T cells, or PBMCs supplied cDNA or gDNA.

In the authors' workflow: Nucleated cell number was recorded as an estimate derived from reference gene primer amplification. Some clones are missing from TCRdb's copy, which holds only in-frame ones; the method was immunoSEQ multiplex PCR. That table furnishes V, J and clone size, whereas the DNA furnished D and trimming. The profile covers about 260,000 clones, with approximately 86% appearing a single time and roughly 1.8% taken by the ten largest. Details on this clone: This specimen includes other DNA sequences encoding the same CDR3.

V was cut by 3 bases and J by 2 bases, with 5 bases left in between. This CDR3 has 12 amino acids. CDR1 is SNHLY, CDR2 FYNNEI, per germline. The clonotype was recovered from a man aged 25 to 45 with active or convalescent COVID-19. Sequenced sample: peripheral blood. The rearrangement joins TRBV2 to TRBJ2-7; D gene uncertain. The chain's CDR3 is CASSDRAYEQYF. Here the CDR3 DNA reads TGTGCCAGCAGTGATCGGGCCTACGAGCAGTACTTC.